Listed here are 26 T cell receptor beta chains from one sample, sequenced in a study of cytomegalovirus exposure and HLA in healthy donors. PCR primers comprised 60 Vbeta and 13 Jbeta primers. Repertoires were generated with immunoSEQ multiplex PCR, while TCRdb's copy carries only in-frame clones and drops some. This listing includes over 55,000 clones. The specimen was PBMCs. All receptors come from a boy younger than 18 in good health and CMV-seronegative.

The rearrangement joins TRBV30 to TRBJ1-5, with 7 bases lining up with TRBD1. This CDR3 is 13 amino acids long. V lost 1 base, J lost 7 bases, and 4 bases stayed unmatched. From germline, CDR1 is GTSNPN and CDR2 SVGIG (reference sequence). The CDR3 sequence is CAWSGQGSQPQHF. CDR3 bases: TGTGCCTGGAGTGGACAGGGTTCCCAGCCCCAGCATTTT. Full variable domain (remainder filled in from reference TRBV30 and TRBJ1-5): SQTIHQWPATLVQPVGSPLSLECTVEGTSNPNLYWYRQAAGRGLQLLFYSVGIGQISSEVPQNLSASRPQDRQFILSSKKLLLSDSGFYLCAWSGQGSQPQHFGDGTRLSIL.

The chain is built from TRBV7-2 and TRBJ2-7; 9 bases agree with TRBD2. The length of the CDR3 is 15 residues. The V and J ends lost 2 bases and 2 bases, in that order; junction bases with no gene match: 4. Germline V gives CDR1 SGHTA, CDR2 FQGNSA. This chain's CDR3 is CASSLQAGGAYEQYF. The CDR3 coding sequence is TGTGCCAGCAGCTTACAAGCGGGAGGTGCCTACGAGCAGTACTTC.

As regards this clone: The sample has other DNA sequences that encode this CDR3 too. The chain carries TRBV6-1 and TRBJ1-6; D gene ambiguous. The germline gives CDR1 MNHNS, CDR2 SASEGT. The CDR3 sequence is 15 residues long. The V end was cut by 6 bases, the J end by 1 base, with 10 bases between. In nucleotides, the CDR3 is TGTGCCAGCAGACCGGGGAATTCCTATAATTCACCCCTCCACTTT. Residues: CASRPGNSYNSPLHF.

V gene TRBV5-4 combines with J gene TRBJ1-1; maybe TRBD1 (5 bases). From germline, CDR1 is SGHNT and CDR2 YYREEE (reference sequence). V lost 4 bases to trimming and J lost 1 base, with 20 bases between them. The CDR3 sequence is 17 residues long. The CDR3 reads CASSPPGDGGRNTEAFF. The DNA for the CDR3 is TGTGCCAGCAGCCCACCGGGGGATGGGGGTCGGAACACTGAAGCTTTCTTT.

As DNA, the CDR3 is TGTGCCAGCAGTCTTACAGGGTACGAGCAGTACTTC. The encoded protein is CASSLTGYEQYF. The rearrangement uses TRBV6-1 and TRBJ2-7, with D tentatively TRBD1 (6 bases). The ends were cut back, 5 bases at V and 4 bases at J, with 9 bases in the middle. The CDR3 is made up of 12 amino acids. Per the germline V gene, CDR1 is MNHNS and CDR2 is SASEGT.

In nucleotides, the CDR3 is TGTGCCACGGGACACGGAACTGAAGCTTTCTTT. Translated, it gives CATGHGTEAFF. This chain uses TRBV10-3 with TRBJ1-1; D is possibly TRBD1 (6 bases). Germline loops: CDR1 ENHRY, CDR2 SYGVKD. The V gene lost 10 bases and the J gene lost 5 bases, with 11 bases spanning the gap. The CDR3 length is 11 residues.

The rearrangement links TRBV9 to TRBJ2-3; 9 bases agree with TRBD2. CDR3 length: 16 amino acids. Per germline, CDR1 SGDLS and CDR2 YYNGEE. The trim removed 0 bases at V and 2 bases at J, leaving 4 bases unmatched. The CDR3 coding sequence is TGTGCCAGCAGCGTAGGGAGCGGGGGGCTCACAGATACGCAGTATTTT. It yields the protein CASSVGSGGLTDTQYF.

About this clone itself: Distinct nucleotide sequences in the sample also encode this CDR3. V usage is TRBV5-1 and J usage is TRBJ1-1, with 7 bases that match TRBD1. The CDR3 spans 14 residues. After removal of 3 bases from V and 0 bases from J, the junction contained 2 bases not matched to a gene. Looked up from germline, CDR1 is SGHRS and CDR2 is YFSETQ. CDR3 protein: CASSSTGMNTEAFF. The CDR3 DNA is TGCGCCAGCAGCTCGACAGGGATGAACACTGAAGCTTTCTTT. Drawing the rest from reference TRBV5-1 and TRBJ1-1, the complete variable domain is KAGVTQTPRYLIKTRGQQVTLSCSPISGHRSVSWYQQTPGQGLQFLFEYFSETQRNKGNFPGRFSGRQFSNSRSEMNVSTLELGDSALYLCASSSTGMNTEAFFGQGTRLTVV.

The chain carries TRBV11-1 and TRBJ1-2; 9 bases agree with TRBD1. Germline loops: CDR1 SGHAT, CDR2 FQDESV (reference sequence). Trimming at V came to 2 bases and at J to 2 bases, leaving 3 bases not matched to a gene. This CDR3 has 15 residues. The DNA of the CDR3 is TGTGCCAGCAGCTTACCGGACAGGGGAAACTATGGCTACACCTTC. Translated, it gives CASSLPDRGNYGYTF.

This rearrangement joins TRBV29-1 to TRBJ2-2; 9 bases fit TRBD2. Germline V CDR1 and CDR2: SQVTM, ANQGSEA. The CDR3 sequence is 15 residues long. V lost 6 bases to trimming and J lost 1 base; unmatched junction nucleotides: 6. This CDR3 is CSVRDSGRNTGELFF. CDR3 nucleotides: TGCAGCGTCCGTGATAGCGGGAGGAACACCGGGGAGCTGTTTTTT.

The genes are TRBV11-2 and TRBJ2-3; weak D call: TRBD1 (5 bases). The CDR3 length is 15 residues. V was cut by 5 bases and J by 6 bases, with 18 bases left in between. CDR1 is SGHAT and CDR2 is FQNNGV in the germline V gene. The CDR3 DNA reads TGTGCCAGCAGCGATCGATCCAGGGATAGGGATACGCAGTATTTT. Translation gives CASSDRSRDRDTQYF. Using reference TRBV11-2 and TRBJ2-3 for the parts outside the CDR3, the full variable domain is EAGVAQSPRYKIIEKRQSVAFWCNPISGHATLYWYQQILGQGPKLLIQFQNNGVVDDSQLPKDRFSAERLKGVDSTLKIQPAKLEDSAVYLCASSDRSRDRDTQYFGPGTRLTVL.

The V call is TRBV30, the J call TRBJ2-1; 9 positions match TRBD1. Germline values: CDR1 GTSNPN, CDR2 SVGIG (reference sequence). The J segment lost 8 bases and the V segment lost 6 bases, leaving 11 bases of the junction unmatched. CDR3 size: 14 residues. CDR3 nucleotides: TGTGCCTGTAAAGGGACAGGGTTCACTGATGAGCAGTTCTTC. Translated, it gives CACKGTGFTDEQFF.

V is TRBV30 and J is TRBJ1-1, with D possibly matching TRBD1 (6 bases). V was pared by 7 bases and J by 4 bases, with 34 bases between. Germline-derived CDR1 and CDR2 are GTSNPN and SVGIG (reference sequence). CDR3 length equals 19 residues. In DNA, the CDR3 is TGTGCCTCCCCCGTACTGACCCGGGACACTCGAGGTTACGGCACTGAAGCTTTCTTT. This translates into CASPVLTRDTRGYGTEAFF.

The gene calls are TRBV18 and TRBJ2-7; D is possibly TRBD1 (6 bases). The CDR3 sequence is 15 residues long. The V gene's germline CDR1 is KGHSH and CDR2 LQKENI. V was clipped by 4 bases and J by 2 bases, with 15 bases between them. The CDR3 sequence is CASSLGQGSTYEQYF. CDR3 coding DNA: TGTGCCAGCTCACTTGGGCAGGGGAGCACCTACGAGCAGTACTTC.

The chain links TRBV6-1 to TRBJ1-5; D call uncertain. Looked up from germline, CDR1 is MNHNS and CDR2 is SASEGT. V was cut by 9 bases and J by 4 bases, with 13 bases left in between. CDR3 length: 13 residues. CDR3 sequence reads: CASTPRSNQPQHF. In DNA, the CDR3 is TGTGCCAGTACGCCACGGTCAAATCAGCCCCAGCATTTT.

The gene calls are TRBV11-1 and TRBJ1-1, with 7 bases matching TRBD1. The germline CDR1 and CDR2 sequences are SGHAT and FQDESV (reference sequence). The CDR3 sequence is 15 residues long. Unmatched junction bases numbered 8, after V lost 4 bases and J lost 3 bases. Written as DNA, the CDR3 is TGTGCCAGCAGCTCCCGACAGGGTGTGGACACTGAAGCTTTCTTT. As protein: CASSSRQGVDTEAFF.

The chain has TRBV6-1 and TRBJ1-1; 7 bases agree with TRBD1. From germline, CDR1 is MNHNS and CDR2 SASEGT. The CDR3 extends over 14 amino acids. The ends lost 6 bases at V and 0 bases at J; junction bases unmatched: 4. CDR3 DNA sequence: TGTGCCAGCAGAGAGACAGGGCTGAACACTGAAGCTTTCTTT. Translating gives CASRETGLNTEAFF.

V is TRBV2 and J is TRBJ2-5; TRBD2 matches 10 bases. CDR3 size: 18 residues. Germline V CDR1 and CDR2: SNHLY, FYNNEI. The J segment lost 2 bases and the V segment lost 7 bases, leaving 16 bases of the junction unmatched. CDR3 in amino acids: CASTLGRSSGGGQETQYF. The CDR3 DNA follows: TGTGCCAGCACCCTAGGACGGTCTAGCGGGGGCGGTCAAGAGACCCAGTACTTC.

This sequence joins TRBV2 and TRBJ1-1; no reliable D call. The ends were cut back, 7 bases at V and 4 bases at J, with 10 bases in the middle. Germline V CDR1 and CDR2: SNHLY, FYNNEI. This CDR3 is 12 amino acids long. The CDR3 DNA reads as TGTGCCAGCACGAGGTCGGGCACTGAAGCTTTCTTT. Amino acid sequence: CASTRSGTEAFF.

The chain employs TRBV2 and TRBJ1-2, with 12 nucleotides matching TRBD1. The CDR3 spans 17 residues. The junction had 12 bases not matched to a gene; V was cut back by 3 bases and J by 7 bases. Germline CDR1 reads SNHLY; CDR2 reads FYNNEI. CDR3 DNA: TGTGCCAGCAGTGACGGGTTCGGGGGACAGGGGGCATTTGGCTACACCTTC. It is translated as CASSDGFGGQGAFGYTF.

As for this clone: The limits of the CDR3 on the DNA are not certain, so only TCRdb's listed CDR3 is given. This chain joins TRBV6-1 and TRBJ1-5; TRBD1, the table's D call, was not compared with the DNA. The CDR3 numbers 14 amino acids, ends counted. Per germline, CDR1 MNHNS and CDR2 SASEGT. CDR3 loop: CASILDRGWQPQHF.

The rearrangement uses TRBV11-2 and TRBJ2-5, with 7 bases that match TRBD2. The CDR3 consists of 18 residues. Per germline, CDR1 SGHAT and CDR2 FQNNGV. V trimming: 7 bases; J trimming: 5 bases; junction bases outside the gene matches: 22. The CDR3, as DNA: TGTGCCAGCACCTCCCCTGGGGGTCGGGAGGCCCCCCGGGAGACCCAGTACTTC. This encodes CASTSPGGREAPRETQYF. The variable domain in full, completed from reference TRBV11-2 and TRBJ2-5, reads EAGVAQSPRYKIIEKRQSVAFWCNPISGHATLYWYQQILGQGPKLLIQFQNNGVVDDSQLPKDRFSAERLKGVDSTLKIQPAKLEDSAVYLCASTSPGGREAPRETQYFGPGTRLLVL.

The chain recombines TRBV7-2 with TRBJ1-2; no clear D gene. The CDR3 contains 13 residues. The V gene lost 1 base and the J gene lost 9 bases, with 12 bases spanning the gap. Germline-derived CDR1 and CDR2 are SGHTA and FQGNSA. The CDR3 region has the DNA TGTGCCAGCAGCTTAGGGGGAGCTAGTCGCTACACCTTC. Encoded protein: CASSLGGASRYTF.

The J gene is TRBJ2-1, the V gene TRBV2; 10 nucleotides agree with TRBD2. Trimming took 6 bases from V and 9 from J; bases not matched to a gene: 11. The CDR3 has 15 residues. Per the germline V gene, CDR1 is SNHLY and CDR2 is FYNNEI. Here the CDR3 DNA reads TGTGCCAGCAGGATGAATCCTAGCGGGAGTGGTGAGCAGTTCTTC. Protein: CASRMNPSGSGEQFF.

The rearrangement uses TRBV11-1 and TRBJ2-7; possible D gene TRBD2, 5 bases. The CDR3 consists of 14 residues. V was pared by 3 bases and J by 4 bases, with 13 bases between. The germline V gene encodes CDR1 SGHAT and CDR2 FQDESV (reference sequence). The CDR3 nucleotides read TGTGCCAGCAGCTTCGGAACTAGTCCGTACGAGCAGTACTTC. Its protein is CASSFGTSPYEQYF.

The chain recombines TRBV19 with TRBJ2-7; D not certain. V was trimmed by 11 bases and J by 2 bases, leaving 28 bases between them. The CDR3 totals 17 residues. Germline CDR1 LNHDA, CDR2 SQIVND (reference sequence). The CDR3 nucleotides are TGTGCCTTTCCTGGCTCAGCCGTGGCGGAACCCCCCTACGAGCAGTACTTC. It specifies CAFPGSAVAEPPYEQYF.